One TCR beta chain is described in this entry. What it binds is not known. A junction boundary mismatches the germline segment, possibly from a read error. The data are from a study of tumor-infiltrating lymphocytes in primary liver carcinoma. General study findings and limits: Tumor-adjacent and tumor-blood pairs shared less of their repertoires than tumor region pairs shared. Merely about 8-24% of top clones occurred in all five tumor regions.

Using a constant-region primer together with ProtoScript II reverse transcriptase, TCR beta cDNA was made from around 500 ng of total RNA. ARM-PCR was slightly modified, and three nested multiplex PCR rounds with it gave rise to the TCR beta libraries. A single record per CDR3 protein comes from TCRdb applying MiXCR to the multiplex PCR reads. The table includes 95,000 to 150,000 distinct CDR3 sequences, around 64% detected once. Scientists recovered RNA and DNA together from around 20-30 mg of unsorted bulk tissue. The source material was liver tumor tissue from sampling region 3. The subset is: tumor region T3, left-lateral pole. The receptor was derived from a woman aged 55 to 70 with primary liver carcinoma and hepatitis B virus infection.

The chain's CDR3 is CASSYSRRLGNERFF. The CDR3 region has the DNA TGTGCCAGCAGTTACAGCAGGAGGCTCGGCAATGAGCGGTTCTTC. This chain connects TRBV6-5 to TRBJ2-1; D is possibly TRBD2 (5 bases). Germline CDR1 and CDR2: MNHEY and SVGAGI. The CDR3 totals 15 residues.